Below are 26 T cell receptor beta chains sequenced from a single sample in a study of blood T cell repertoires in COVID-19. The table came from immunoSEQ multiplex PCR; TCRdb's copy has only in-frame clones and leaves some out. The table includes about 210,000 clones, around 87% detected once. Sample: peripheral blood. These receptors were taken from a man aged 55 to 70 who had recovered from COVID-19.

The chain joins TRBV7-2 to TRBJ1-5; the D gene is possibly TRBD1 (6 bases). CDR1 is SGHTA and CDR2 is FQGNSA in the germline V gene. The V end was cut by 1 base, the J end by 3 bases, with 10 bases between. The CDR3 is made up of 15 amino acids. Written as DNA, the CDR3 is TGTGCCAGCAGCTTAGTACAGGGCAACAATCAGCCCCAGCATTTT. Its protein is CASSLVQGNNQPQHF.

This chain joins TRBV11-3 and TRBJ2-7; a weak D match, TRBD1 (6 bases). Germline lookup yields CDR1 SGHNT and CDR2 YENEEA. Trimming shortened V by 1 base and J by 3 bases, and 10 bases separated the two germline ends. This CDR3 is built from 14 residues. CDR3 coding DNA: TGTGCCAGCAGCTTAGCAGGGGAAGGCTACGAGCAGTACTTC. As protein: CASSLAGEGYEQYF.

This clone showed up just a few times. The V gene is TRBV7-2, the J gene TRBJ1-2, with TRBD1 matching over 7 bases. The CDR3 length is 15 residues. The junction had 6 bases not matched to a gene; V was cut back by 1 base and J by 4 bases. Germline V gene data show CDR1 as SGHTA and CDR2 as FQGNSA. This CDR3 reads CASSLGPTGFYGYTF. The DNA for the CDR3 is TGTGCCAGCAGCTTAGGGCCGACAGGGTTCTATGGCTACACCTTC.

The genes are TRBV7-2 and TRBJ1-5; D gene uncertain. Trimming cost V 1 base and J 4 bases, with 5 bases left between them. Germline assignment: CDR1 SGHTA and CDR2 FQGNSA. The CDR3 extends over 13 amino acids. DNA of the CDR3: TGTGCCAGCAGCTTAGTCGGGAATCAGCCCCAGCATTTT. Translating gives CASSLVGNQPQHF. The full variable domain, in which reference TRBV7-2 and TRBJ1-5 provide the parts outside the CDR3, is GAGVSQSPSNKVTEKGKDVELRCDPISGHTALYWYRQSLGQGLEFLIYFQGNSAPDKSGLPSDRFSAERTGGSVSTLTIQRTQQEDSAVYLCASSLVGNQPQHFGDGTRLSIL.

The chain carries TRBV10-3 and TRBJ2-1; D call uncertain. Trimming removed 11 bases from V and 0 bases from J, with 17 bases in between. This CDR3 has 15 amino acids. CDR1 is ENHRY, CDR2 SYGVKD, per germline. The CDR3 DNA reads as TGTGCCTCCCGTAAAGAGGCTATCTCCTACAATGAGCAGTTCTTC. As protein: CASRKEAISYNEQFF.

This rearrangement joins TRBV10-2 to TRBJ2-1; TRBD1 aligns across 9 bases. There are 15 residues in the CDR3. Germline assignment: CDR1 WSHSY and CDR2 SAAADI. V trimming: 6 bases; J trimming: 4 bases; junction bases outside the gene matches: 7. The CDR3 DNA reads as TGCGCCAGCAGGGATAGGACAGGGGCATACAATGAGCAGTTCTTC. It encodes CASRDRTGAYNEQFF.

This clone appeared a single time. The CDR3 reads CASSAGTSGSSYNEQFF. CDR3 sequence (DNA): TGTGCCAGCAGCGCTGGGACTAGCGGAAGCTCCTACAATGAGCAGTTCTTC. The chain has TRBV9 and TRBJ2-1; TRBD2 agrees at 11 bases. CDR1 is SGDLS, CDR2 YYNGEE, per germline. This CDR3 has 17 residues. V gave up 3 bases and J gave up 0 bases; unmatched junction bases: 5.

The rearrangement uses TRBV10-3 and TRBJ2-5, with D possibly TRBD1 on 5 matching bases. The germline gives CDR1 ENHRY, CDR2 SYGVKD. V was pared by 4 bases and J by 5 bases, with 14 bases between. The CDR3 totals 14 residues. DNA of the CDR3: TGTGCCATCAGTGTAGACAGCGATAGGGAGACCCAGTACTTC. Protein product: CAISVDSDRETQYF.

This chain links TRBV5-1 with TRBJ1-2; 8 bases align to TRBD1. Germline-derived CDR1 and CDR2 are SGHRS and YFSETQ. The CDR3 consists of 13 residues. Trimming cost V 1 base and J 8 bases; bases outside gene matches: 4. The CDR3 sequence: CASSLPGQEGYTF. The CDR3 DNA reads as TGCGCCAGCAGCTTGCCGGGACAGGAGGGCTACACCTTC.

This clone has only a few counts. This sequence joins TRBV9 and TRBJ1-2; D gene unclear. V shed 0 bases and J shed 4 bases, with 7 bases lying between them. The CDR3 runs to 13 residues. Germline-derived CDR1 and CDR2 are SGDLS and YYNGEE. The CDR3 sequence is CASSVAEGYGYTF. CDR3 bases: TGTGCCAGCAGCGTAGCTGAGGGCTATGGCTACACCTTC.

This chain uses TRBV5-1 with TRBJ2-5; D may be TRBD1 (6 bases). The germline gives CDR1 SGHRS, CDR2 YFSETQ. V was trimmed by 4 bases and J by 2 bases, leaving 12 bases between them. This CDR3 is built from 14 residues. CDR3 nucleotides: TGCGCCAGCAGCCTCGACAGGTCTCAAGAGACCCAGTACTTC. Encoded protein: CASSLDRSQETQYF.

CDR3 residues: CASSLTGTGGVLGGYTF. Written as DNA, the CDR3 is TGTGCCAGCAGCTTAACCGGGACAGGGGGCGTCTTAGGTGGCTACACCTTC. The J gene is TRBJ1-2, the V gene TRBV7-3; 12 nucleotides align to TRBD1. Per germline, CDR1 SGHTA and CDR2 FQGTGA. The CDR3 has 17 residues. The V and J ends lost 0 bases and 7 bases, in that order; junction bases with no gene match: 9.

The rearrangement joins TRBV7-2 to TRBJ2-7, with 8 bases that match TRBD1. Germline V CDR1 and CDR2: SGHTA, FQGNSA. The CDR3 covers 14 residues. V lost 5 bases and J lost 6; bases outside the gene matches: 9. CDR3 region: CASSPQQGAGEQYF. The CDR3, as DNA: TGTGCCAGCAGCCCGCAGCAGGGGGCAGGCGAGCAGTACTTC.

The gene calls are TRBV5-1 and TRBJ2-1; 8 bases align to TRBD2. CDR1 is SGHRS and CDR2 is YFSETQ in the germline V gene. This CDR3 is built from 14 residues. V was pared by 0 bases and J by 5 bases, with 1 base of the junction left unmatched. CDR3 nucleotides: TGCGCCAGCAGCTTGGCGGGGGGGGACAATGAGCAGTTCTTC. Residues: CASSLAGGDNEQFF.

The J gene is TRBJ1-1, the V gene TRBV5-1; D is unclear. Trimming took off 5 bases at V and 2 bases at J, with 16 bases between the two ends. Germline V gives CDR1 SGHRS, CDR2 YFSETQ. The CDR3 covers 15 residues. The CDR3 DNA is TGCGCCAGCAGGAGCGGAGGGAATATTAACACTGAAGCTTTCTTT. Translation: CASRSGGNINTEAFF.

The gene calls are TRBV28 and TRBJ1-2, with D possibly TRBD1 on 6 matching bases. V lost 5 bases to trimming and J lost 8 bases, with 21 bases between them. This CDR3 is 15 amino acids long. CDR1 is MDHEN, CDR2 SYDVKM, per germline. CDR3 residues: CASSRTGWGTEGYTF. CDR3 in DNA: TGTGCCAGCAGTCGTACAGGGTGGGGGACCGAGGGCTACACCTTC.

V and J are TRBV18 and TRBJ2-1; 8 bases map to TRBD1. The junction had 5 bases not matched to a gene; V was cut back by 4 bases and J by 9 bases. Germline V lookup: CDR1 KGHSH, CDR2 LQKENI. The CDR3 contains 13 residues. The CDR3 bases are TGTGCCAGCTCACAAAGACAGGGGCTTGAGCAGTTCTTC. Translation gives CASSQRQGLEQFF.

The gene calls are TRBV2 and TRBJ2-1; 7 bases agree with TRBD2. V shed 0 bases, J shed 4 bases, and the junction held 3 bases outside the gene matches. The CDR3 contains 15 residues. Per germline, CDR1 SNHLY and CDR2 FYNNEI. The CDR3 is CASSEAGRGYNEQFF. The CDR3 coding sequence is TGTGCCAGCAGTGAAGCGGGGCGGGGGTACAATGAGCAGTTCTTC.

The J gene is TRBJ2-1, the V gene TRBV9, with 7 bases identical to TRBD2. The CDR3 spans 18 residues. The J segment lost 1 base and the V segment lost 0 bases, leaving 10 bases of the junction unmatched. The germline V gene has CDR1 SGDLS and CDR2 YYNGEE. CDR3 region: CASSVGLAALPSYNEQFF. The CDR3 DNA is TGTGCCAGCAGCGTAGGGCTAGCGGCCCTTCCTTCCTACAATGAGCAGTTCTTC.

The chain joins TRBV9 to TRBJ1-1; TRBD1 matches 7 bases. The CDR3 sequence is 13 residues long. The V gene's germline CDR1 is SGDLS and CDR2 YYNGEE. Trimming removed 3 bases from V and 3 bases from J; junction bases left unmatched: 2. CDR3 sequence: CASSGTGDTEAFF. In DNA, the CDR3 is TGTGCCAGCAGCGGGACAGGCGACACTGAAGCTTTCTTT.

This clone was counted at least ten times. The chain has TRBV9 and TRBJ2-1; no clear D gene. The germline gives CDR1 SGDLS, CDR2 YYNGEE. V gave up 0 bases and J gave up 5 bases, with 9 bases separating them. The CDR3 runs 14 residues. CDR3 DNA: TGTGCCAGCAGCGTAGCTGACTCAGACAATGAGCAGTTCTTC. Encoded protein: CASSVADSDNEQFF.

The V call is TRBV30, the J call TRBJ1-6; TRBD1 might be the D (5 bases). Between the trimmed V and J ends, which lost 4 bases and 1 base, there was a span of 11 bases. The germline V gene encodes CDR1 GTSNPN and CDR2 SVGIG (reference sequence). The CDR3 consists of 15 residues. In DNA form, the CDR3 reads TGTGCCTGGACCCTCGGGGGATCCTATAATTCACCCCTCCACTTT. Protein sequence: CAWTLGGSYNSPLHF.

The V call is TRBV12-3 or TRBV12-4, the J call TRBJ1-1; 7 bases agree with TRBD1. The CDR3 is made up of 13 amino acids. V lost 9 bases to trimming and J lost 4 bases; unmatched junction nucleotides: 8. CDR3 DNA sequence: TGTGCCAGTAACCGACAGGGCCCCACTGAAGCTTTCTTT. Protein sequence: CASNRQGPTEAFF.

This chain uses TRBV13 with TRBJ1-1; maybe TRBD1 (5 bases). The CDR3 loop spans 16 amino acids. V lost 0 bases to trimming and J lost 1 base, with 12 bases between them. Looked up from germline, CDR1 is PRHDT and CDR2 is FYEKMQ (reference sequence). As DNA, the CDR3 is TGTGCCAGCAGCTTAGGGTTGGGGGGACCGAACACTGAAGCTTTCTTT. This gives the protein CASSLGLGGPNTEAFF.

V usage is TRBV9 and J usage is TRBJ1-1; D is unclear. The CDR3 contains 14 residues. Trimming took off 0 bases at V and 1 base at J, with 7 bases between the two ends. Germline V gene data show CDR1 as SGDLS and CDR2 as YYNGEE. CDR3 sequence (DNA): TGTGCCAGCAGCGTAGGATCCGGGAACACTGAAGCTTTCTTT. Translation gives CASSVGSGNTEAFF. Full variable domain (remainder filled in from reference TRBV9 and TRBJ1-1): DSGVTQTPKHLITATGQRVTLRCSPRSGDLSVYWYQQSLDQGLQFLIQYYNGEERAKGNILERFSAQQFPDLHSELNLSSLELGDSALYFCASSVGSGNTEAFFGQGTRLTVV.

The chain uses TRBV10-3 and TRBJ2-2, with 8 bases identical to TRBD1. CDR1 and CDR2 from the germline V gene are ENHRY and SYGVKD. There are 16 residues in the CDR3. V shed 3 bases, J shed 5 bases, and the junction held 8 bases outside the gene matches. DNA of the CDR3: TGTGCCATCAGTGACCAGGGACAGGTGGGGACCGGGGAGCTGTTTTTT. It codes for CAISDQGQVGTGELFF.